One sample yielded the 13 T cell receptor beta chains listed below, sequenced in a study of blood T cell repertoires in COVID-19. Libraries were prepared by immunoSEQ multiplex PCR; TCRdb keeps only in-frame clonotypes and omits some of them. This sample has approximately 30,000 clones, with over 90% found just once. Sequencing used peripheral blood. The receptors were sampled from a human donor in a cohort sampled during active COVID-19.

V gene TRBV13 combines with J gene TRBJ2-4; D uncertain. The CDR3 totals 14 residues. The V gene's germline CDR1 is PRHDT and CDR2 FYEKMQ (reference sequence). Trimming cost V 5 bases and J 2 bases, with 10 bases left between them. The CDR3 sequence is CASSAGRPKNIQYF. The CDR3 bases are TGTGCCAGCAGCGCTGGCAGGCCCAAAAACATTCAGTACTTC.

CDR3 nucleotides: TGCGCCAGCAGCGTTGGACAGGGACGTACCGGGGAGCTGTTTTTT. It is translated as CASSVGQGRTGELFF. The gene calls are TRBV5-1 and TRBJ2-2, with 8 positions matching TRBD1. J lost 5 bases, V lost 4 bases, and 7 bases had no gene match. Germline V lookup: CDR1 SGHRS, CDR2 YFSETQ. This CDR3 is built from 15 residues.

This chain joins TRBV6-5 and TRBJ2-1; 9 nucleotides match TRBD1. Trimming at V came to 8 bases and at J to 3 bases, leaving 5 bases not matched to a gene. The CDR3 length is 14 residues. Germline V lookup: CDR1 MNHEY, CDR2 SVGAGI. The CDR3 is CASGWTGDYNEQFF. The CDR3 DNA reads TGTGCCAGCGGCTGGACAGGGGACTACAATGAGCAGTTCTTC.

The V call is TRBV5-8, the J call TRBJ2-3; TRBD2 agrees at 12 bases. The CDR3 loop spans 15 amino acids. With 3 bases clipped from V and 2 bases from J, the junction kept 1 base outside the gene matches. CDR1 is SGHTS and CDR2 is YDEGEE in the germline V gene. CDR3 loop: CASSWTSGDTDTQYF. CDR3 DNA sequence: TGTGCCAGCAGCTGGACTAGCGGGGACACAGATACGCAGTATTTT. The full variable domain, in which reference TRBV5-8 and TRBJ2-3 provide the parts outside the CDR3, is EAGVTQSPTHLIKTRGQQATLRCSPISGHTSVYWYQQALGLGLQFLLWYDEGEERNRGNFPPRFSGRQFPNYSSELNVNALELEDSALYLCASSWTSGDTDTQYFGPGTRLTVL.

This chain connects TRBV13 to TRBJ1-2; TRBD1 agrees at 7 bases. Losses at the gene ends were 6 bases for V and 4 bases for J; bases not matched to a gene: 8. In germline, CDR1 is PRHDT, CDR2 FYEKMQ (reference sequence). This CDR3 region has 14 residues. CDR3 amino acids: CASRGPGQSYGYTF. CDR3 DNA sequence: TGTGCCAGCAGGGGACCGGGACAGTCCTATGGCTACACCTTC.

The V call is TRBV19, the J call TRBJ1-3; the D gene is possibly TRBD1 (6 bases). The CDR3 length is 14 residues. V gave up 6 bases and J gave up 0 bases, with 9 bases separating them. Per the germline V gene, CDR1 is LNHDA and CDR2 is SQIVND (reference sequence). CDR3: CASSRQDSGNTIYF. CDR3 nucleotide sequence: TGTGCCAGTAGCCGACAGGACTCTGGAAACACCATATATTTT.

CDR3 in amino acids: CASSQYNFGQANSPLHF. CDR3 coding DNA: TGCGCCAGCAGCCAATATAACTTCGGACAGGCCAATTCACCCCTCCACTTT. V gene TRBV4-1 combines with J gene TRBJ1-6; 7 positions agree with TRBD1. J was trimmed by 7 bases and V by 2 bases; bases with no gene match: 11. This CDR3 spans 17 amino acids. Germline V lookup: CDR1 MGHRA, CDR2 YSYEKL.

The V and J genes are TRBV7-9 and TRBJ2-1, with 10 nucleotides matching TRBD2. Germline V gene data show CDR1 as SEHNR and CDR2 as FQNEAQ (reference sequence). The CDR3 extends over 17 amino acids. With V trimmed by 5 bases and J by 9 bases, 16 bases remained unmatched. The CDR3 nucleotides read TGTGCCAGCAGCCTACCCAGTCGGGCTAGCGGGAGACCTGAGCAGTTCTTC. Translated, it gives CASSLPSRASGRPEQFF.

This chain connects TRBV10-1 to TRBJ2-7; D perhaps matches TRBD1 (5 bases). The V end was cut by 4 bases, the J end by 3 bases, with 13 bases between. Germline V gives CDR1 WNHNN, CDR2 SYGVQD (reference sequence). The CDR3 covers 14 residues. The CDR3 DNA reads TGCGCCAGCAGTGGGCCGACAGATAACTACGAGCAGTACTTC. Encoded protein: CASSGPTDNYEQYF.

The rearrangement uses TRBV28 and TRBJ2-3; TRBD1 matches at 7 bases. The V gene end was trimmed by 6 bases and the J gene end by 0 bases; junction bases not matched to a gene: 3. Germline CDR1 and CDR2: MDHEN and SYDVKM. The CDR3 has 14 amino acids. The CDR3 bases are TGTGCCAGCAGGGGACAGCCTAGCACAGATACGCAGTATTTT. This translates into CASRGQPSTDTQYF. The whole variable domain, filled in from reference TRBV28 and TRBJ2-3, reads DVKVTQSSRYLVKRTGEKVFLECVQDMDHENMFWYRQDPGLGLRLIYFSYDVKMKEKGDIPEGYSVSREKKERFSLILESASTNQTSMYLCASRGQPSTDTQYFGPGTRLTVL.

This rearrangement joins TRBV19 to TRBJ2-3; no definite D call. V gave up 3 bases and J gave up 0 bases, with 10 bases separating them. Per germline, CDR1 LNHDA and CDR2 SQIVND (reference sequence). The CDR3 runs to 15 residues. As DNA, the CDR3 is TGTGCCAGTAGTATTCGGTTCGTGAGCACAGATACGCAGTATTTT. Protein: CASSIRFVSTDTQYF.

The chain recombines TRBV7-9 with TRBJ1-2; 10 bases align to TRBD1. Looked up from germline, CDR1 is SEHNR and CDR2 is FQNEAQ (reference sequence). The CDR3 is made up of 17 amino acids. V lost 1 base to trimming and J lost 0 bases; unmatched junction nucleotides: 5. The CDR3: CASSLEGDRGANYGYTF. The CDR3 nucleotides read TGTGCCAGCAGCTTAGAGGGGGACAGGGGAGCTAACTATGGCTACACCTTC.

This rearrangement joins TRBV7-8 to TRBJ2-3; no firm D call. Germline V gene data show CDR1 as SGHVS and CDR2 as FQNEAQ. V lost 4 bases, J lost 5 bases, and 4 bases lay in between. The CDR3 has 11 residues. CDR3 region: CASSSLDTQYF. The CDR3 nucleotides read TGTGCCAGCAGCTCCCTAGATACGCAGTATTTT.